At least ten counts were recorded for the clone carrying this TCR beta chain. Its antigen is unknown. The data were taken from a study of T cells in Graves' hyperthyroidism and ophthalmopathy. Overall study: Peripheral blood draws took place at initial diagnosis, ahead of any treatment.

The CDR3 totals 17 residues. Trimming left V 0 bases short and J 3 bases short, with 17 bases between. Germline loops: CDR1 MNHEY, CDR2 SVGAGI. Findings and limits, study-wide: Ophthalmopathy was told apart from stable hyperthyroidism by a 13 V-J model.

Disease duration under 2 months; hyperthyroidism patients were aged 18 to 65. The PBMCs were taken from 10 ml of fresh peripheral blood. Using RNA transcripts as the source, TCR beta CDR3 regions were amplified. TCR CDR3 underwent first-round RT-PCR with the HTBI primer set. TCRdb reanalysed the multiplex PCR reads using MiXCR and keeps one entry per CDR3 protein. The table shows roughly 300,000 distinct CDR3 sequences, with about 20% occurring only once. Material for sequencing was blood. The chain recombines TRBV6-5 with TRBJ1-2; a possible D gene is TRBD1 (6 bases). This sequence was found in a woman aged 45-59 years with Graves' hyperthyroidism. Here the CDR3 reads CASSYSAGFGGHYGYTF. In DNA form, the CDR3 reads TGTGCCAGCAGTTACTCAGCCGGGTTTGGGGGCCACTATGGCTACACCTTC.